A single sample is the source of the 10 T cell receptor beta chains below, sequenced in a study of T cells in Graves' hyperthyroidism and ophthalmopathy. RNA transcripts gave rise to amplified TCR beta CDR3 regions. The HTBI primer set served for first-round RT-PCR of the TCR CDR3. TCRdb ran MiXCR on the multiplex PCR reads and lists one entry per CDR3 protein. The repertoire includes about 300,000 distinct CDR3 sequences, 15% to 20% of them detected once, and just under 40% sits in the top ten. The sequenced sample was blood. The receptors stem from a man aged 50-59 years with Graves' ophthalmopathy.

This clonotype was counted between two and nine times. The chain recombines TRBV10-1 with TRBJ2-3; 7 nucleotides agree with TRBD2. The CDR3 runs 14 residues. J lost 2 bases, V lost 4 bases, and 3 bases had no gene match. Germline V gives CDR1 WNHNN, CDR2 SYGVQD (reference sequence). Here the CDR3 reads CASSGERDTDTQYF. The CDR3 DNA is TGCGCCAGCAGTGGGGAGCGGGACACAGATACGCAGTATTTT.

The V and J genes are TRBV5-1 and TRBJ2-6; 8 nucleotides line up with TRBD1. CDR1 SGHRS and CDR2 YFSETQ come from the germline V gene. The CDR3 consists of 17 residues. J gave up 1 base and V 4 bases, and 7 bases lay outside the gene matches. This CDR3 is CASSLQGEWSGANVLTF. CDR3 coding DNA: TGCGCCAGCAGCCTACAGGGGGAATGGTCTGGGGCCAACGTCCTGACTTTC.

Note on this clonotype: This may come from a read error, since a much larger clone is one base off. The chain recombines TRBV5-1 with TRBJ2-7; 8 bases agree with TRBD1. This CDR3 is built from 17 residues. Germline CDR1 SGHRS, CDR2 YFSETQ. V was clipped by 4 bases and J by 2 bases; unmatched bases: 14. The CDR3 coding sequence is TGCGCCAGCAGCACCGGCCCGCAACAGGGGGGCGCCTACGAGCAGTACTTC. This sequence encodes CASSTGPQQGGAYEQYF.

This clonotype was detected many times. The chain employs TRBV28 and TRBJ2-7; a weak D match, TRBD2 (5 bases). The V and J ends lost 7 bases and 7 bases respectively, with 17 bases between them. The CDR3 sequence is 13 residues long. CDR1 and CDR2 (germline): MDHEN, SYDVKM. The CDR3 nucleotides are TGTGCCAGCACCTCTTTCAGATCGGGGGAGCAGTACTTC. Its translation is CASTSFRSGEQYF.

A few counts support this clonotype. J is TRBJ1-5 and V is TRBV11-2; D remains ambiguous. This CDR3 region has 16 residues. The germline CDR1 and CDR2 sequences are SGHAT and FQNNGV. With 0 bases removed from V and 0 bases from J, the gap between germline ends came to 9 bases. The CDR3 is CASSLDTLDSNQPQHF. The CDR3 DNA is TGTGCCAGCAGCTTAGATACCCTAGATAGCAATCAGCCCCAGCATTTT.

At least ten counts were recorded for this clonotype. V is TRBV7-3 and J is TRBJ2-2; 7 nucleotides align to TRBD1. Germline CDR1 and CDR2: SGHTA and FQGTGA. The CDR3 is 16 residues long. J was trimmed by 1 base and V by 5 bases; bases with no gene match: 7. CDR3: CASSQTRQGNTGELFF. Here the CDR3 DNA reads TGTGCCAGCAGCCAAACTCGACAGGGGAACACCGGGGAGCTGTTTTTT.

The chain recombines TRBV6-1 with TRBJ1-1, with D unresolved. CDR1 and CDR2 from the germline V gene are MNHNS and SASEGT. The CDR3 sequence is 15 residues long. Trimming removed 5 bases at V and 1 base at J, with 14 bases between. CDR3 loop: CASSPNQPGNTEAFF. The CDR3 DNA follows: TGTGCCAGCAGTCCCAACCAGCCTGGGAACACTGAAGCTTTCTTT.

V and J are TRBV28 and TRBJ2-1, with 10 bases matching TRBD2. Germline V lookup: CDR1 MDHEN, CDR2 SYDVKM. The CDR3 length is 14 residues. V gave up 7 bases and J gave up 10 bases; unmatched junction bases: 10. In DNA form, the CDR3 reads TGTGCCAGCAACGGGCTAGCGGGAGTGGGGGAGCAGTTCTTC. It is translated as CASNGLAGVGEQFF. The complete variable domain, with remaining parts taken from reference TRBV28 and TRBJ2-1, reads DVKVTQSSRYLVKRTGEKVFLECVQDMDHENMFWYRQDPGLGLRLIYFSYDVKMKEKGDIPEGYSVSREKKERFSLILESASTNQTSMYLCASNGLAGVGEQFFGPGTRLTVL.

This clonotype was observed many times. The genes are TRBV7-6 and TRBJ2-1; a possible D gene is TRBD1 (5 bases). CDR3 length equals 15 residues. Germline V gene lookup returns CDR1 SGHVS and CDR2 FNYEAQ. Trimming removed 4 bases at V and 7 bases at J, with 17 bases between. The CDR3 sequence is CASSSHQGPKNEQFF. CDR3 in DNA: TGTGCCAGCAGCTCTCACCAGGGTCCGAAGAATGAGCAGTTCTTC.

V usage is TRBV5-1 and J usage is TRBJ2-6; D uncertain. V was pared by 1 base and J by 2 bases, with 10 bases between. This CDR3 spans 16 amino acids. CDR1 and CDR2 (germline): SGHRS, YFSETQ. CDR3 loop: CASSLSGITGANVLTF. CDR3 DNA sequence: TGCGCCAGCAGCTTGTCTGGGATAACTGGGGCCAACGTCCTGACTTTC.